This is a list of T cell receptor beta chains from one sample in a study of cytomegalovirus exposure and HLA in healthy donors. The protocol was immunoSEQ multiplex PCR, while the TCRdb copy is restricted to in-frame clones and leaves out a portion. The sample records fewer than 200,000 clones, 78% being singletons. Sequences were obtained from PBMCs. Receptors were obtained from a female donor in good health and CMV-seronegative. CDR3s include the opening cysteine and the closing phenylalanine or tryptophan. D genes are given only for firm matches. Clone sizes are given selectively: once, few, many, or a class where the clone is expanded.

size	V	D	J	DNA	CDR3
NA	TRBV7-3	NA	TRBJ2-3	TGTGCCAGCAGCCCTGGGACTTCCAATCTATTCACAGATACGCAGTATTTT	CASSPGTSNLFTDTQYF
NA	TRBV10-3	TRBD2	TRBJ2-3	TGTGCCATCAGTGAGCCGGACGGACTAGCCCCTTCTGATACGCAGTATTTT	CAISEPDGLAPSDTQYF
NA	TRBV2	NA	TRBJ1-1	TGTGCCAGCAGTGATAGTTATCTGGGGAGGACTGAAGCTTTCTTT	CASSDSYLGRTEAFF
NA	TRBV25-1	TRBD1	TRBJ1-2	TGTGCCAGCAGTCTCCCCGGGACAGGGGAAGTCTATGGCTACACCTTC	CASSLPGTGEVYGYTF
once	TRBV5-8	NA	TRBJ2-1	TGTGCCAGCAGCTTGGGGCCTAGAAGTAGCAATGAGCAGTTCTTC	CASSLGPRSSNEQFF
NA	TRBV19	TRBD2	TRBJ2-1	TGTGCCAGTAGTATAACCGGGGGGGCCCCGAATGAGCAGTTCTTC	CASSITGGAPNEQFF
NA	TRBV28	TRBD1	TRBJ1-2	TGTGCCAGCAGTTTCCCAGGACAGGGACTCCGCTACACCTTC	CASSFPGQGLRYTF
once	TRBV19	TRBD1	TRBJ2-3	TGTGCCAGTAGTACGGGACAGACCAGCACAGATACGCAGTATTTT	CASSTGQTSTDTQYF
NA	TRBV7-9	NA	TRBJ1-3	TGTTCCAGCAGCTTGCACAGTGCTGGAAACACCATATATTTT	CSSSLHSAGNTIYF
NA	TRBV10-3	NA	TRBJ1-2	TGTGCCATCAGTGCCAGCACAGGGAGTAACTATGGCTACACCTTC	CAISASTGSNYGYTF
NA	TRBV7-3	TRBD1	TRBJ2-1	TGTGCCAGCACAGACCCAGGGGGCAATGAGCAGTTCTTC	CASTDPGGNEQFF
NA	TRBV7-2	NA	TRBJ1-2	TGTGCCAGCAGCCCAGACTATGGCTACACCTTC	CASSPDYGYTF
once	TRBV5-4	TRBD2	TRBJ2-1	TGTGCCAGCAGCCCTCCAGCGGGAGCTGAGCAGTTCTTC	CASSPPAGAEQFF
NA	TRBV5-1	NA	TRBJ2-7	TGCGCCAGCAGCTTGAACCCGGACAGAACCTACGAGCAGTACTTC	CASSLNPDRTYEQYF
few	TRBV5-1	TRBD2	TRBJ2-3	TGCGCCAGCAGCTTGGGGTCTAGCGGGGGCACAGATACGCAGTATTTT	CASSLGSSGGTDTQYF
NA	TRBV7-2	TRBD2	TRBJ2-7	TGTGCCAGCAGCTTACTGGGAGCGGGAGGATTGGACGAGCAGTACTTC	CASSLLGAGGLDEQYF
once	TRBV7-2	TRBD2	TRBJ2-5	TGTGCCAGCAGCCCCCCGACTAGCGGGAGGCGCCAAGAGACCCAGTACTTC	CASSPPTSGRRQETQYF
NA	TRBV4-2	NA	TRBJ2-3	TGTGCCAGCAGCCAAGATGGCAGCACAGATACGCAGTATTTT	CASSQDGSTDTQYF
NA	TRBV7-2	NA	TRBJ2-6	TGTGCCAGCAGCCAGATAGCCGGTGGGGCCAACGTCCTGACTTTC	CASSQIAGGANVLTF
NA	TRBV6-1	NA	TRBJ2-3	TGTGCCAGTTTGGACAGCCTCGGCGATACGCAGTATTTT	CASLDSLGDTQYF
NA	TRBV5-1	NA	TRBJ1-1	TGCGCCAGCTGGTGGGGCCTAGGGAACACTGAAGCTTTCTTT	CASWWGLGNTEAFF
NA	TRBV19	TRBD2	TRBJ2-5	TGTGCCAGTAGTACACTAGCGGGAGTGAGGGAGACCCAGTACTTC	CASSTLAGVRETQYF
once	TRBV5-4	NA	TRBJ1-1	TGTGCCAGCAGACCCGGGGGGGCGGTTTATGAAGCTTTCTTT	CASRPGGAVYEAFF
NA	TRBV28	TRBD1	TRBJ2-7	TGTGCCAGCAGTTTCTGGGACAGGGGGCCCGAGCAGTACTTC	CASSFWDRGPEQYF
NA	TRBV12-5	NA	TRBJ2-1	TGTGCTAGTGGTTTGGTAAAAGCACCCGAGCAGTTCTTC	CASGLVKAPEQFF
NA	TRBV28	NA	TRBJ2-3	TGTGCCACCCAGGGTTTAAATACGCAGTATTTT	CATQGLNTQYF
NA	TRBV4-1	TRBD2	TRBJ2-2	TGCGCCAGCAGCCAGGACCCTAGCGGGGTGGGAATTAGGAGGGAGCTGTTTTTT	CASSQDPSGVGIRRELFF
NA	TRBV7-8	TRBD2	TRBJ2-7	TGTGCCAGCAGCACTTGGACTAGCGACAACTACGAGCAGTACTTC	CASSTWTSDNYEQYF
NA	TRBV5-6	TRBD2	TRBJ2-7	TGTGCCAGCAGCCCCCTATCTGGGGCGGGGGGGAGCTACTACGAGCAGTACTTC	CASSPLSGAGGSYYEQYF